Each of the 30 T cell receptor beta chains below was sequenced from the same sample in a study of early T cells in non-severe SARS-CoV-2 infection (dated by TCRdb to 2020 to 2022). Library construction relied on 5' RACE. For sequencing, a NextSeq 500 was employed. Starting from the raw public reads, TCRdb applied fastp trimming at Q25, assembled clones with MiXCR and retained in-frame beta chains. For every CDR3 protein sequence, its rows merge into one entry that carries the most common genes and DNA. The sample table contains about 40,000 distinct CDR3 sequences; only one count was recorded for roughly 6% of them. Jointly, the top ten make up about 8.3% of the sample. Here the sequenced sample was whole blood, taken at baseline. The source is an adult who was a healthcare worker with PCR-confirmed SARS-CoV-2 infection or an uninfected control (not recorded which).

There are many counts of this clonotype. V is TRBV4-1 and J is TRBJ2-7, with a weak D call TRBD1 (6 bases). V was clipped by 4 bases and J by 0 bases, with 16 bases between them. The CDR3 runs 16 residues. Germline values: CDR1 MGHRA, CDR2 YSYEKL. This CDR3 is CASSPSLTGLSYEQYF. The CDR3 DNA reads as TGCGCCAGCAGCCCCTCCTTGACAGGCCTCTCCTACGAGCAGTACTTC.

The rearrangement uses TRBV29-1 and TRBJ1-5; 8 bases fit TRBD1. CDR3 length equals 13 residues. V trimming: 7 bases; J trimming: 5 bases; junction bases outside the gene matches: 7. Germline V gives CDR1 SQVTM, CDR2 ANQGSEA. CDR3 nucleotides: TGCAGCGCCGGGGAACAGGGGGATCAGCCCCAGCATTTT. This codes for CSAGEQGDQPQHF.

The sample holds a few counts of this clonotype. The chain uses TRBV29-1 and TRBJ1-4; 10 nucleotides agree with TRBD1. The CDR3 covers 15 residues. CDR1 SQVTM and CDR2 ANQGSEA come from the germline V gene. V lost 1 base to trimming and J lost 5 bases; unmatched junction nucleotides: 4. The CDR3 nucleotides read TGCAGCGTTGAAGTCCCGGGACAGGGGAATGAAAAACTGTTTTTT. Amino acids: CSVEVPGQGNEKLFF.

This clonotype has ten or more counts. The chain is built from TRBV6-6 and TRBJ2-6; D uncertain. V was clipped by 0 bases and J by 0 bases, with 9 bases between them. The CDR3 length is 17 residues. Per germline, CDR1 MNHNY and CDR2 SVGAGI (reference sequence). The DNA for the CDR3 is TGTGCCAGCAGTTACTCGAGCAGTTTCTCTGGGGCCAACGTCCTGACTTTC. It specifies CASSYSSSFSGANVLTF.

CDR3 sequence (DNA): TGTGCCAGCAGCAAAGGGGGCAGATTCACCGGGGAGCTGTTTTTT. Amino acid sequence: CASSKGGRFTGELFF. V gene TRBV5-8 combines with J gene TRBJ2-2, with 7 bases matching TRBD1. V lost 4 bases, J lost 4 bases, and 7 bases stayed unmatched. Germline loops: CDR1 SGHTS, CDR2 YDEGEE. The CDR3 contains 15 residues.

This clonotype was detected many times. The chain carries TRBV24-1 and TRBJ1-4, with a tentative D call TRBD1 (5 bases). Deletions cut 4 bases from V and 10 bases from J, with 12 bases between. This CDR3 region has 13 residues. The germline gives CDR1 KGHDR, CDR2 SFDVKD. Here the CDR3 reads CATSEGDWGKLFF. Written as DNA, the CDR3 is TGTGCCACCAGTGAGGGGGACTGGGGAAAACTGTTTTTT.

The V gene is TRBV3-1, the J gene TRBJ2-3; tentative D call: TRBD2 (6 bases). Trimming cost V 0 bases and J 6 bases, with 13 bases left between them. CDR3 length: 15 residues. The germline gives CDR1 LGHDT, CDR2 YNNKEL (reference sequence). The CDR3 DNA reads as TGTGCCAGCAGCCAAGATTTTAGCGGCGACGATACGCAGTATTTT. Protein product: CASSQDFSGDDTQYF.

This clonotype has ten or more counts. The genes are TRBV5-1 and TRBJ2-7; the D gene is possibly TRBD2 (6 bases). Trimming pared 4 bases from V and 2 bases from J, leaving 10 bases between. The CDR3 is made up of 13 amino acids. Germline V gives CDR1 SGHRS, CDR2 YFSETQ. In nucleotides, the CDR3 is TGCGCCAGCAGCGGGGGGAGGACCTACGAGCAGTACTTC. Its protein product is CASSGGRTYEQYF. The complete variable domain, with remaining parts taken from reference TRBV5-1 and TRBJ2-7, reads KAGVTQTPRYLIKTRGQQVTLSCSPISGHRSVSWYQQTPGQGLQFLFEYFSETQRNKGNFPGRFSGRQFSNSRSEMNVSTLELGDSALYLCASSGGRTYEQYFGPGTRLTVT.

V gene TRBV28 combines with J gene TRBJ1-5; the D gene is possibly TRBD1 (6 bases). The V gene lost 5 bases and the J gene lost 7 bases, with 15 bases spanning the gap. The CDR3 is 14 amino acids. Looked up from germline, CDR1 is MDHEN and CDR2 is SYDVKM. CDR3 residues: CASSPLDSTQPQHF. In DNA, the CDR3 is TGTGCCAGCAGTCCCCTGGACAGTACCCAGCCCCAGCATTTT.

Concerning this clonotype: Possible read error: a much larger clone is one base away. The chain is built from TRBV4-3 and TRBJ2-7; 9 bases line up with TRBD1. This CDR3 is built from 15 residues. The ends lost 2 bases at V and 4 bases at J; junction bases unmatched: 6. The V gene's germline CDR1 is LGHNA and CDR2 YSLEER. The CDR3 nucleotides read TGCGCCAGCAGCCAAACATGGGACAGGGTATACGAGCAGTACTTC. It yields the protein CASSQTWDRVYEQYF.

The chain combines TRBV9 with TRBJ2-3, with D uncertain. Per the germline V gene, CDR1 is SGDLS and CDR2 is YYNGEE. This CDR3 spans 14 amino acids. Trimming pared 0 bases from V and 2 bases from J, leaving 7 bases between. The CDR3 spells CASSVETLTDTQYF. The DNA for the CDR3 is TGTGCCAGCAGCGTAGAGACACTCACAGATACGCAGTATTTT.

This clonotype was found many times. The gene calls are TRBV7-9 and TRBJ2-3; possibly TRBD1 or TRBD2 for D (5 bases each). CDR3 length: 18 amino acids. V lost 2 bases, J lost 1 base, and 19 bases lay in between. The germline V gene encodes CDR1 SEHNR and CDR2 FQNEAQ (reference sequence). The chain's CDR3 is CASSLRVSGRRGTDTQYF. CDR3 in DNA: TGTGCCAGCAGCTTACGGGTTTCGGGGCGACGCGGCACAGATACGCAGTATTTT. Full variable domain (outside the CDR3, taken from reference TRBV7-9 and TRBJ2-3): DTGVSQNPRHKITKRGQNVTFRCDPISEHNRLYWYRQTLGQGPEFLTYFQNEAQLEKSRLLSDRFSAERPKGSFSTLEIQRTEQGDSAMYLCASSLRVSGRRGTDTQYFGPGTRLTVL.

This clonotype has a count of ten or more. The chain combines TRBV6-2 or TRBV6-3 with TRBJ2-7, with 8 bases matching TRBD1. Per germline, CDR1 MNHEY and CDR2 SVGEGT. The CDR3 covers 15 residues. V shed 5 bases, J shed 6 bases, and the junction held 12 bases outside the gene matches. CDR3 residues: CASSQELDGQGEQYF. The CDR3 nucleotides read TGTGCCAGCAGTCAGGAACTAGATGGACAGGGCGAGCAGTACTTC.

This clonotype was found a few times. The chain links TRBV7-9 to TRBJ1-1; no clear D gene. The germline V gene has CDR1 SEHNR and CDR2 FQNEAQ (reference sequence). CDR3 size: 18 residues. The V end lost 2 bases, the J end lost 4 bases, and 23 bases lay between the germline ends. CDR3 in DNA: TGTGCCAGCAGCTTAAGCTCTCGGTTTGTACAGCCGCTCACTGAAGCTTTCTTT. This translates into CASSLSSRFVQPLTEAFF.

J is TRBJ1-5 and V is TRBV29-1; tentatively, D is TRBD1 (6 bases). V lost 6 bases and J lost 4, with 10 bases in between. The CDR3 extends over 12 amino acids. Germline V lookup: CDR1 SQVTM, CDR2 ANQGSEA. The CDR3 DNA reads TGCAGCGTGGGGGGCGGAAATCAGCCCCAGCATTTT. Translation: CSVGGGNQPQHF. Complete variable domain (other parts from reference TRBV29-1 and TRBJ1-5): SAVISQKPSRDICQRGTSLTIQCQVDSQVTMMFWYRQQPGQSLTLIATANQGSEATYESGFVIDKFPISRPNLTFSTLTVSNMSPEDSSIYLCSVGGGNQPQHFGDGTRLSIL.

This clonotype was recorded many times. The V gene is TRBV14, the J gene TRBJ1-1, with D maybe TRBD1 (5 bases). CDR3 length: 14 residues. Trimming took off 2 bases at V and 1 base at J, with 8 bases between the two ends. CDR1 and CDR2 from the germline V gene are SGHDN and FVKESK. CDR3 residues: CASSQSGGNTEAFF. The CDR3 nucleotides are TGTGCCAGCAGCCAATCGGGGGGGAACACTGAAGCTTTCTTT. Looking up the rest from reference TRBV14 and TRBJ1-1 gives the full variable domain: EAGVTQFPSHSVIEKGQTVTLRCDPISGHDNLYWYRRVMGKEIKFLLHFVKESKQDESGMPNNRFLAERTGGTYSTLKVQPAELEDSGVYFCASSQSGGNTEAFFGQGTRLTVV.

This clonotype was counted between two and nine times. In DNA form, the CDR3 reads TGTGCCAGTAGTGAACGGACACAGTACAATGAGCAGTTCTTC. This encodes CASSERTQYNEQFF. The J gene is TRBJ2-1, the V gene TRBV19; the D gene is possibly TRBD1 (5 bases). The V end was cut by 5 bases, the J end by 4 bases, with 12 bases between. The CDR3 runs 14 residues. Germline loops: CDR1 LNHDA, CDR2 SQIVND (reference sequence).

This clonotype was seen repeatedly, ten times or more. The chain links TRBV7-2 to TRBJ2-7; D unclear. The CDR3 spans 14 residues. Per the germline V gene, CDR1 is SGHTA and CDR2 is FQGNSA. V lost 3 bases and J lost 2, with 11 bases in between. This CDR3 is CASSFLYSTYEQYF. As DNA, the CDR3 is TGTGCCAGCAGCTTCTTATATAGTACCTACGAGCAGTACTTC.

For this clonotype: This could be a read error, since a much larger clone is one nucleotide away. The chain combines TRBV3-1 with TRBJ2-1, with 8 positions matching TRBD2. Germline loops: CDR1 LGHDT, CDR2 YNNKEL (reference sequence). CDR3 length equals 15 residues. This CDR3 reads CASNQVSGGKNEQFF. The CDR3 region has the DNA TGTGCCAGCAACCAAGTTTCGGGGGGGAAGAATGAGCAGTTCTTC.

This clonotype showed up just once. This may stem from a read error, because a much larger clone lies one nucleotide away. The gene calls are TRBV18 and TRBJ1-1; TRBD1 matches at 8 bases. This CDR3 comprises 14 residues. CDR1 and CDR2 from the germline V gene are KGHSH and LQKENI. The DNA of the CDR3 is TGTGCCAGCTCAGGACAGGGCTATGGCACTGAAGCTATCTTT. Translating gives CASSGQGYGTEAIF.

The table lists this clonotype with a few counts. The chain uses TRBV11-2 and TRBJ2-2, with 10 bases fitting TRBD1. Germline V gene data show CDR1 as SGHAT and CDR2 as FQNNGV. The CDR3 is 15 amino acids. V shed 5 bases, J shed 3 bases, and the junction held 3 bases outside the gene matches. CDR3 amino acids: CASSAGQGYTGELFF. The CDR3 DNA follows: TGTGCCAGCAGCGCGGGACAGGGGTACACCGGGGAGCTGTTTTTT.

This chain uses TRBV5-1 with TRBJ1-3; D is possibly TRBD1 (5 bases). Germline V gene lookup returns CDR1 SGHRS and CDR2 YFSETQ. The CDR3 extends over 16 amino acids. Deletions cut 0 bases from V and 0 bases from J, with 10 bases between. The CDR3 sequence: CASSLEGLISGNTIYF. Written as DNA, the CDR3 is TGCGCCAGCAGCTTGGAGGGACTCATCTCTGGAAACACCATATATTTT.

This clonotype was seen more than once but under ten times. For the CDR3, the DNA is TGTGCCAGCTCCCCCCGGTTTGGCACAGATACGCAGTATTTT. It specifies CASSPRFGTDTQYF. The genes are TRBV18 and TRBJ2-3; D call uncertain. V was cut by 6 bases and J by 1 base, with 11 bases left in between. Per germline, CDR1 KGHSH and CDR2 LQKENI. The CDR3 sequence is 14 residues long.

This clonotype was detected ten times or more. The gene calls are TRBV5-4 and TRBJ1-1, with D possibly TRBD1 on 5 matching bases. CDR3 length equals 16 residues. Germline lookup yields CDR1 SGHNT and CDR2 YYREEE (reference sequence). Trimming left V 4 bases short and J 0 bases short, with 16 bases between. The CDR3 loop reads CASSPSAGRMNTEAFF. The CDR3 region has the DNA TGTGCCAGCAGCCCGAGTGCAGGGCGGATGAACACTGAAGCTTTCTTT.

This clonotype has a count of ten or more. The chain has TRBV5-5 and TRBJ2-1; 11 bases are shared with TRBD1. The CDR3 consists of 18 residues. The germline CDR1 and CDR2 sequences are SGHKS and YYEKEE (reference sequence). V shed 4 bases, J shed 0 bases, and the junction held 9 bases outside the gene matches. The CDR3 coding sequence is TGTGCCAGCAGCCCCAGGACAGGGGGCCAGAGCTCCTACAATGAGCAGTTCTTC. It yields the protein CASSPRTGGQSSYNEQFF.

This rearrangement joins TRBV5-5 to TRBJ1-2, with 9 nucleotides matching TRBD1. With 1 base clipped from V and 3 bases from J, the junction kept 4 bases outside the gene matches. CDR3 length equals 15 residues. Germline V gene lookup returns CDR1 SGHKS and CDR2 YYEKEE (reference sequence). The CDR3, as DNA: TGTGCCAGCAGCTTGACGGGACAGGGCCACTATGGCTACACCTTC. It encodes CASSLTGQGHYGYTF. Together with reference TRBV5-5 and TRBJ1-2, the CDR3 gives the full variable domain: DAGVTQSPTHLIKTRGQQVTLRCSPISGHKSVSWYQQVLGQGPQFIFQYYEKEERGRGNFPDRFSARQFPNYSSELNVNALLLGDSALYLCASSLTGQGHYGYTFGSGTRLTVV.

This chain uses TRBV9 with TRBJ2-3, with TRBD2 identical over 7 bases. CDR1 is SGDLS, CDR2 YYNGEE, per germline. This CDR3 comprises 13 residues. CDR3 loop: CVGERGDTDTQYF. The CDR3 bases are TGTGTCGGGGAGCGGGGAGACACAGATACGCAGTATTTT.

This clonotype has only a few counts. The chain combines TRBV12-3 or TRBV12-4 with TRBJ2-6, with D possibly being TRBD1 or TRBD2 (5 bases each). The CDR3 spans 15 residues. V was trimmed by 6 bases and J by 3 bases, leaving 12 bases between them. The CDR3 here is CASSSGTYGANVLTF. DNA of the CDR3: TGTGCCAGCAGCTCCGGGACGTATGGGGCCAACGTCCTGACTTTC.

This chain connects TRBV30 to TRBJ1-5; 10 bases line up with TRBD1. V lost 0 bases, J lost 3 bases, and 2 bases stayed unmatched. The CDR3 extends over 15 amino acids. Germline V gene lookup returns CDR1 GTSNPN and CDR2 SVGIG (reference sequence). The CDR3 sequence: CAWSVGTGDNQPQHF. DNA for the CDR3: TGTGCCTGGAGTGTAGGGACAGGGGACAATCAGCCCCAGCATTTT.

This clonotype was seen many times. The rearrangement links TRBV20-1 to TRBJ1-5; 7 nucleotides line up with TRBD1. The length of the CDR3 is 17 residues. The trim removed 2 bases at V and 0 bases at J, leaving 10 bases unmatched. Germline CDR1 DFQATT, CDR2 SNEGSKA (reference sequence). The DNA for the CDR3 is TGCAGTGCTAGACTCGGGACAGATCCTATTAGCAATCAGCCCCAGCATTTT. This translates into CSARLGTDPISNQPQHF.